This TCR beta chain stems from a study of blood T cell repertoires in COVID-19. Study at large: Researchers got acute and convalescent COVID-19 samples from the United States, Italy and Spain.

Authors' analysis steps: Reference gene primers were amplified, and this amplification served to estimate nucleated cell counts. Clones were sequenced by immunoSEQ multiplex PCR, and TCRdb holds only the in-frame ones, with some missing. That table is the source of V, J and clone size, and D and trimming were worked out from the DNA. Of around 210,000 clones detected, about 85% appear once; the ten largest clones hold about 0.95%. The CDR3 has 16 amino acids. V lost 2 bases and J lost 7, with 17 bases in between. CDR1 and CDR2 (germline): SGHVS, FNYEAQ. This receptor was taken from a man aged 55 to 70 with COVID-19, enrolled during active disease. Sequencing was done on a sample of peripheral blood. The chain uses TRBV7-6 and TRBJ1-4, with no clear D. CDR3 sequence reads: CASSLSPPGGREKLFF. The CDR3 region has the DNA TGTGCCAGCAGCTTAAGCCCCCCGGGCGGGCGTGAAAAACTGTTTTTT.